The subject of this entry is one T cell receptor beta chain. What it recognizes is unknown. The data originate from a study of response to subunit inactivated influenza vaccine. Points from the study as a whole: The authors suggested that every seasonal influenza vaccination recruits few new T cells.

TCRdb reprocessed the RT-PCR reads with MiXCR, giving one entry per CDR3 protein. Here the sample spans 500,000 or so distinct CDR3 sequences, 15% to 20% being singletons. V lost 4 bases, J lost 7 bases, and 12 bases stayed unmatched. CDR1 SGHRS and CDR2 YFSETQ come from the germline V gene. The CDR3 consists of 15 residues. The sample was CD4+ T cells sorted from PBMCs, taken less than 30 months after vaccination. The origin of this receptor is a man aged 45-69 years who received an inactivated influenza vaccine. The gene calls are TRBV5-1 and TRBJ2-7; 9 bases match TRBD1. The CDR3 nucleotides read TGCGCCAGCAGCGAAGCCCGGGACAGGGCGGTAGAGCAGTACTTC. Its translation: CASSEARDRAVEQYF.